One sample yielded the 4 T cell receptor beta chains listed below, sequenced in a study of T cell changes during pregnancy in multiple sclerosis. Clones were read by immunoSEQ multiplex PCR, and TCRdb kept only the in-frame ones, dropping some. The sample yields about 80,000 clones, 94% seen once. The starting material was peripheral blood, obtained in the second trimester of pregnancy. These receptors were obtained from a female donor in good health, enrolled as a control in a pregnancy study.

This clone was seen only once. V and J are TRBV7-2 and TRBJ2-1; maybe TRBD1 (5 bases). Trimming took off 5 bases at V and 0 bases at J, with 14 bases between the two ends. This CDR3 contains 16 residues. Germline V lookup: CDR1 SGHTA, CDR2 FQGNSA. CDR3 DNA: TGTGCCAGCAGCCCTCAGGGCTTAAGCTCCTACAATGAGCAGTTCTTC. This gives the protein CASSPQGLSSYNEQFF.

The V call is TRBV5-8, the J call TRBJ2-5; D might be TRBD1 (6 bases). Trimming took 9 bases from V and 4 from J, leaving 16 bases between them. The CDR3 runs to 13 residues. Germline values: CDR1 SGHTS, CDR2 YDEGEE. The chain's CDR3 is CANSRGRAETQYF. The CDR3 DNA sequence: TGTGCCAACTCTAGGGGGAGAGCAGAGACCCAGTACTTC.

This clone has only one observation. For the CDR3, the DNA is TGTGCCAGCAGTGAACTAGCGGGAGACACCGGGGAGCTGTTTTTT. It specifies CASSELAGDTGELFF. This sequence joins TRBV25-1 and TRBJ2-2; 10 bases match TRBD2. V trimming: 2 bases; J trimming: 3 bases; junction bases outside the gene matches: 0. This CDR3 comprises 15 residues. The germline V gene has CDR1 MGHDK and CDR2 SYGVNS.

The chain uses TRBV25-1 and TRBJ2-1, with D tentatively TRBD1 (7 bases). V shed 2 bases and J shed 1 base, with 18 bases lying between them. Germline values: CDR1 MGHDK, CDR2 SYGVNS. The CDR3 extends over 18 amino acids. The CDR3 DNA is TGTGCCAGCAGTGAACAGGGGGGAACCTACGGATCCTACAATGAGCAGTTCTTC. It is translated as CASSEQGGTYGSYNEQFF.